These 22 T cell receptor beta chains share one sample of origin, sequenced in a study of regulatory T cells in long-lasting Graves disease. With iRepertoire HTBI primers and Arm-PCR of CDR3 regions, TCR beta libraries were built. Each CDR3 protein gets one entry after TCRdb re-called the multiplex PCR reads with MiXCR. Among about 470,000 distinct CDR3 sequences listed, roughly 20% were seen once. Time point indicated: persistent/refractory GD, antithyroid drugs over 5 years with positive TRAb. PBMC-extracted RNA yielded the TCR library. The sample here was peripheral blood mononuclear cells (PBMCs), taken when the disease was refractory, from a patient treated with antithyroid drugs. These receptors were obtained from a female donor with Graves disease.

This clonotype was found many times. The rearrangement uses TRBV28 and TRBJ2-6, with 9 bases fitting TRBD1. The CDR3 covers 18 residues. V trimming: 2 bases; J trimming: 0 bases; junction bases outside the gene matches: 5. CDR1 MDHEN and CDR2 SYDVKM come from the germline V gene. For the CDR3, the DNA is TGTGCCAGCAGTTTAGCCGGGACAGGGACCTCTGGGGCCAACGTCCTGACTTTC. Its protein product is CASSLAGTGTSGANVLTF.

This clonotype was counted at least ten times. The chain is built from TRBV3-1 and TRBJ2-5, with D possibly being TRBD1 (6 bases). V was trimmed by 0 bases and J by 7 bases, leaving 12 bases between them. The CDR3 is 14 amino acids. Looked up from germline, CDR1 is LGHDT and CDR2 is YNNKEL (reference sequence). The CDR3 coding sequence is TGTGCCAGCAGCCAAGAAAGGAGAGGGGGGACCCAGTACTTC. This codes for CASSQERRGGTQYF.

This clonotype was seen ten or more times. The chain joins TRBV12-5 to TRBJ2-2; 7 nucleotides align to TRBD2. Germline V gives CDR1 LGHNT, CDR2 FRNRAP. This CDR3 is built from 16 residues. The V gene end was trimmed by 6 bases and the J gene end by 2 bases; junction bases not matched to a gene: 9. The CDR3 nucleotides read TGTGCTAGTGGCCGAGGGGAGGGACTTAACACCGGGGAGCTGTTTTTT. This gives the protein CASGRGEGLNTGELFF.

The chain joins TRBV7-9 to TRBJ1-4, with a possible D match to TRBD1 (5 bases). CDR1 is SEHNR and CDR2 is FQNEAQ in the germline V gene (reference sequence). V was shortened by 5 bases and J by 3 bases, with 19 bases between the two germline ends. This CDR3 region has 17 residues. The chain's CDR3 is CASSLCCSAGSNEKLFF. The CDR3 coding sequence is TGTGCCAGCAGCCTTTGTTGCAGTGCAGGGTCTAATGAAAAACTGTTTTTT. Drawing the rest from reference TRBV7-9 and TRBJ1-4, the complete variable domain is DTGVSQNPRHKITKRGQNVTFRCDPISEHNRLYWYRQTLGQGPEFLTYFQNEAQLEKSRLLSDRFSAERPKGSFSTLEIQRTEQGDSAMYLCASSLCCSAGSNEKLFFGSGTQLSVL.

This clonotype occurred many times. The chain couples TRBV28 to TRBJ1-4; maybe TRBD1 (5 bases). This CDR3 spans 18 amino acids. V was shortened by 3 bases and J by 0 bases, with 17 bases between the two germline ends. The germline V gene has CDR1 MDHEN and CDR2 SYDVKM. The CDR3 is CASSLSQGVLATNEKLFF. CDR3 sequence (DNA): TGTGCCAGCAGTTTGTCCCAGGGTGTATTGGCAACTAATGAAAAACTGTTTTTT.

This clonotype was detected ten times or more. The chain joins TRBV27 to TRBJ2-7; 13 positions agree with TRBD2. Germline-derived CDR1 and CDR2 are MNHEY and SMNVEV (reference sequence). The CDR3 extends over 18 amino acids. Trimming cost V 0 bases and J 1 base; bases outside gene matches: 6. CDR3 region: CASSLSRGLAGVSYEQYF. CDR3 DNA sequence: TGTGCCAGCAGTTTATCCCGCGGACTAGCGGGGGTATCCTACGAGCAGTACTTC.

This clonotype was counted only a few times. This chain uses TRBV28 with TRBJ2-2; possibly TRBD2 for D (6 bases). Germline CDR1 MDHEN, CDR2 SYDVKM. V was cut by 7 bases and J by 1 base, with 16 bases left in between. The CDR3 has 16 residues. The CDR3: CASTSVGLLNTGELFF. In DNA form, the CDR3 reads TGTGCCAGCACTTCGGTGGGACTTTTGAACACCGGGGAGCTGTTTTTT.

The table lists this clonotype with a few counts. This chain links TRBV2 with TRBJ2-6, with 7 bases lining up with TRBD1. CDR3 length equals 18 residues. The V gene's germline CDR1 is SNHLY and CDR2 FYNNEI. V trimming: 7 bases; J trimming: 0 bases; junction bases outside the gene matches: 12. The CDR3 region is CASISDRWLTSGANVLTF. CDR3 nucleotides: TGTGCCAGCATTTCGGACAGGTGGCTAACCTCTGGGGCCAACGTCCTGACTTTC. The full variable domain, its missing parts supplied by reference TRBV2 and TRBJ2-6, is EPEVTQTPSHQVTQMGQEVILRCVPISNHLYFYWYRQILGQKVEFLVSFYNNEISEKSEIFDDQFSVERPDGSNFTLKIRSTKLEDSAMYFCASISDRWLTSGANVLTFGAGSRLTVL.

Comment on this clonotype: This sequence may be a read error, since a much larger clone differs from it by one base. The V call is TRBV12-5, the J call TRBJ2-2, with a weak D call TRBD2 (5 bases). This CDR3 spans 15 amino acids. Germline V gene lookup returns CDR1 LGHNT and CDR2 FRNRAP. The CDR3 loop is CTSGLRASTTGELFF. CDR3 nucleotides: TGTACTAGTGGTTTGAGGGCTAGCACCACCGGGGAGCTGTTTTTT.

There are many counts of this clonotype. This chain links TRBV11-2 with TRBJ2-7; D is uncertain. The CDR3 spans 13 residues. The germline CDR1 and CDR2 sequences are SGHAT and FQNNGV. Trimming removed 6 bases from V and 2 bases from J, with 11 bases in between. In DNA form, the CDR3 reads TGTGCCAGCAGGCCGCGAGGAGCCTACGAGCAGTACTTC. It is translated as CASRPRGAYEQYF.

This clonotype was seen many times. V is TRBV9 and J is TRBJ1-1, with a tentative D call TRBD1 (5 bases). CDR1 is SGDLS and CDR2 is YYNGEE in the germline V gene. V was shortened by 0 bases and J by 7 bases, with 10 bases between the two germline ends. CDR3 length equals 13 residues. The CDR3 nucleotides are TGTGCCAGCAGCGTAGAGGGGTGGGATGAAGCTTTCTTT. This sequence encodes CASSVEGWDEAFF.

The table lists this clonotype with many counts. V is TRBV28 and J is TRBJ2-2, with D perhaps matching TRBD1 (5 bases). This CDR3 is 12 amino acids long. CDR1 and CDR2 (germline): MDHEN, SYDVKM. Trimming removed 5 bases at V and 9 bases at J, with 10 bases between. The CDR3 region is CASSPGFRELFF. CDR3 in DNA: TGTGCCAGCAGTCCAGGGTTCCGGGAGCTGTTTTTT.

In this sample, this clonotype turned up many times. The V call is TRBV11-1, the J call TRBJ1-1; TRBD1 might be the D (6 bases). V was pared by 4 bases and J by 4 bases, with 16 bases between. CDR3 length: 15 amino acids. CDR1 SGHAT and CDR2 FQDESV come from the germline V gene (reference sequence). The CDR3 is CASSYLPTGITEAFF. The CDR3 DNA is TGTGCCAGCAGCTATCTCCCTACAGGGATCACTGAAGCTTTCTTT.

Comments on this clonotype: A much larger clone lies a single base off, so this may be a read error. This chain uses TRBV12-3 or TRBV12-4 with TRBJ2-7; tentatively, D is TRBD1 (5 bases). The CDR3 totals 14 residues. The V and J ends lost 8 bases and 1 base respectively, with 15 bases between them. The CDR3 here is CASSPPQGSYEQYF. DNA for the CDR3: TGTGCCAGCTCACCACCCCAGGGATCCTACGAGCAGTACTTC.

This clonotype was found many times. This chain uses TRBV28 with TRBJ2-5; the D call may be TRBD1 or TRBD2 (5 bases each). Trimming cost V 4 bases and J 9 bases, with 24 bases left between them. The CDR3 is 16 residues long. CDR1 is MDHEN, CDR2 SYDVKM, per germline. CDR3 DNA sequence: TGTGCCAGCAGTTATGCCGACCTAAGAGGGGTTTCGTCCCAGTACTTC. Its protein is CASSYADLRGVSSQYF.

The rearrangement uses TRBV28 and TRBJ2-1; TRBD1 might be the D (7 bases). Trimming left V 2 bases short and J 7 bases short, with 15 bases between. Germline V lookup: CDR1 MDHEN, CDR2 SYDVKM. This CDR3 is built from 15 residues. CDR3 region: CASSLGGGIRNEQFF. In nucleotides, the CDR3 is TGTGCCAGCAGTTTAGGAGGGGGCATACGGAATGAGCAGTTCTTC.

This clonotype was counted many times. The genes are TRBV20-1 and TRBJ2-7; 8 bases agree with TRBD2. The germline CDR1 and CDR2 sequences are DFQATT and SNEGSKA (reference sequence). This CDR3 spans 13 amino acids. As DNA, the CDR3 is TGCAGCTCCATGGGGCGGGAGGCCTACGAGCAGTACTTC. Translating gives CSSMGREAYEQYF.

This clonotype was recorded once. This chain uses TRBV5-1 with TRBJ2-5, with 7 bases aligning to TRBD1. Germline CDR1 reads SGHRS; CDR2 reads YFSETQ. CDR3 length: 14 amino acids. V trimming: 2 bases; J trimming: 2 bases; junction bases outside the gene matches: 3. In nucleotides, the CDR3 is TGCGCCAGCAGCTTCGGACAGGTACAAGAGACCCAGTACTTC. Protein sequence: CASSFGQVQETQYF. The entire variable domain, with the rest obtained from reference TRBV5-1 and TRBJ2-5, is as follows: KAGVTQTPRYLIKTRGQQVTLSCSPISGHRSVSWYQQTPGQGLQFLFEYFSETQRNKGNFPGRFSGRQFSNSRSEMNVSTLELGDSALYLCASSFGQVQETQYFGPGTRLLVL.

This clonotype was seen many times. The chain joins TRBV11-2 to TRBJ2-7; 7 nucleotides agree with TRBD2. V gave up 0 bases and J gave up 4 bases; unmatched junction bases: 3. The CDR3 contains 14 residues. CDR1 is SGHAT and CDR2 is FQNNGV in the germline V gene. The DNA for the CDR3 is TGTGCCAGCAGCTTAGATGGACTAGGGTACGAGCAGTACTTC. It encodes CASSLDGLGYEQYF.

The sample holds many counts of this clonotype. The V call is TRBV5-1, the J call TRBJ1-2, with D possibly TRBD1 on 5 matching bases. Germline CDR1 is SGHRS and CDR2 is YFSETQ. The length of the CDR3 is 15 residues. V shed 0 bases and J shed 1 base, with 10 bases lying between them. The DNA for the CDR3 is TGCGCCAGCAGCTTGGCCCTGGGGGGTAACTATGGCTACACCTTC. Amino acids: CASSLALGGNYGYTF.

This clonotype was counted at least ten times. CDR3 in DNA: TGTGCCAGCAGCTTAGTGGGCAGGCGCACCTACGAGCAGTACTTC. It encodes CASSLVGRRTYEQYF. The V call is TRBV11-2, the J call TRBJ2-7; D is ambiguous. The V end was cut by 1 base, the J end by 2 bases, with 12 bases between. This CDR3 comprises 15 residues. CDR1 and CDR2 from the germline V gene are SGHAT and FQNNGV.

This chain connects TRBV7-2 to TRBJ2-2; D call uncertain. The CDR3 is 12 residues long. Trimming removed 7 bases at V and 3 bases at J, with 6 bases between. Germline V gives CDR1 SGHTA, CDR2 FQGNSA. The CDR3: CASIHYTGELFF. CDR3 in DNA: TGTGCCAGCATCCATTACACCGGGGAGCTGTTTTTT. The complete variable domain, with remaining parts taken from reference TRBV7-2 and TRBJ2-2, reads GAGVSQSPSNKVTEKGKDVELRCDPISGHTALYWYRQSLGQGLEFLIYFQGNSAPDKSGLPSDRFSAERTGGSVSTLTIQRTQQEDSAVYLCASIHYTGELFFGEGSRLTVL.